Each of the 15 T cell receptor beta chains below was sequenced from the same sample in a study of Graves' ophthalmopathy and Graves' hyperthyroidism. TCR beta CDR3 regions were amplified from RNA transcripts. Following a first-round RT-PCR that used HTBI primers, a second-round multiplex PCR was carried out. TCRdb re-called the multiplex PCR reads with MiXCR, one entry per CDR3 protein. The sample contains 500,000 to 800,000 distinct CDR3 sequences, about two fifths of which appear only once. The sequenced material came from peripheral blood. The source of these receptors is an adult man with Graves' ophthalmopathy.

This clonotype was seen at least ten times. CDR3 sequence: CASSYRDRGDEAFF. CDR3 in DNA: TGTGCCAGCAGTTACCGGGACAGGGGGGATGAAGCTTTCTTT. The chain recombines TRBV6-5 with TRBJ1-1, with 11 bases aligning to TRBD1. The CDR3 consists of 14 residues. Germline assignment: CDR1 MNHEY and CDR2 SVGAGI. V shed 2 bases, J shed 7 bases, and the junction held 3 bases outside the gene matches.

At least ten counts were recorded for this clonotype. The chain joins TRBV12-3 or TRBV12-4 to TRBJ1-2; TRBD1 agrees at 8 bases. V shed 4 bases and J 8 bases; nucleotides not matched to a gene: 6. CDR3 length equals 13 residues. CDR3 residues: CASSWTGNGGYTF. DNA of the CDR3: TGTGCCAGCAGTTGGACAGGGAACGGCGGCTACACCTTC.

The genes are TRBV10-3 and TRBJ1-4; TRBD1 might be the D (5 bases). Trimming took off 6 bases at V and 5 bases at J, with 19 bases between the two ends. The CDR3 totals 16 residues. CDR1 is ENHRY, CDR2 SYGVKD, per germline. The CDR3 loop is CAIRRDSGGGNEKLFF. The CDR3 DNA sequence: TGTGCCATCAGACGAGACAGCGGCGGGGGAAATGAAAAACTGTTTTTT.

The rearrangement links TRBV25-1 to TRBJ2-5, with D possibly matching TRBD1 (6 bases). The CDR3 is made up of 14 amino acids. Germline V gives CDR1 MGHDK, CDR2 SYGVNS. Trimming removed 8 bases from V and 7 bases from J, with 20 bases in between. This CDR3 reads CASVGAGDSGTQYF. The CDR3 nucleotides read TGTGCCAGCGTTGGGGCAGGGGATAGTGGGACCCAGTACTTC.

This clonotype was detected many times. The chain carries TRBV19 and TRBJ1-5, with a possible D match to TRBD1 (5 bases). Trimming removed 5 bases at V and 3 bases at J, with 8 bases between. The CDR3 extends over 13 amino acids. The V gene's germline CDR1 is LNHDA and CDR2 SQIVND (reference sequence). CDR3 protein: CASSWDPNQPQHF. CDR3 nucleotides: TGTGCCAGTAGTTGGGACCCCAATCAGCCCCAGCATTTT.

This clonotype came up many times. Germline is not matched at one junction end, which may reflect a read error. The CDR3 DNA is TGTGCCAGCAGCTTAGGGGCAGGGGAGACCCAGTACTTC. This translates into CASSLGAGETQYF. The chain joins TRBV5-1 to TRBJ2-5; D perhaps matches TRBD1 (5 bases). The CDR3 has 13 residues. The germline CDR1 and CDR2 sequences are SGHRS and YFSETQ.

On this clonotype: Given a much more abundant clone one base away, this may be a read error. The chain recombines TRBV4-2 with TRBJ2-5; tentative D call: TRBD2 (6 bases). Germline CDR1 LGHNA, CDR2 YNFKEQ. Trimming left V 5 bases short and J 7 bases short, with 11 bases between. The CDR3 has 12 residues. CDR3 sequence (DNA): TGTGCCAGCAGCTCGTGGGGAGGGACCCAGTACTTC. Translation gives CASSSWGGTQYF.

In its sample, this clonotype was seen a few times. The V and J genes are TRBV28 and TRBJ2-5; D ambiguous. The V end was cut by 9 bases, the J end by 4 bases, with 12 bases between. Germline loops: CDR1 MDHEN, CDR2 SYDVKM. CDR3 length equals 12 residues. The CDR3 spells CASTMVGETQYF. CDR3 bases: TGTGCCAGTACCATGGTTGGAGAGACCCAGTACTTC.

The CDR3 DNA reads TGTGCCAGCAGCGACAACCTAGCGGCTCAGCCCGATACGCAGTATTTT. This encodes CASSDNLAAQPDTQYF. The J gene is TRBJ2-3, the V gene TRBV9, with 7 bases identical to TRBD2. The V segment lost 3 bases and the J segment 6 bases; nucleotides outside the gene matches: 13. This CDR3 contains 16 residues. Germline V CDR1 and CDR2: SGDLS, YYNGEE.

This chain joins TRBV12-3 or TRBV12-4 and TRBJ1-3; TRBD1 is a possible D gene (5 bases). The CDR3 contains 14 residues. The V gene lost 8 bases and the J gene lost 0 bases, with 11 bases spanning the gap. The CDR3 loop is CASQFGASGNTIYF. DNA of the CDR3: TGTGCCAGCCAATTCGGGGCCTCTGGAAACACCATATATTTT.

This clonotype has just a few counts. The conserved phenylalanine or tryptophan is not found at the CDR3 terminus, so this likely reflects a read error. The DNA is left out, because the CDR3 cannot be placed on it with certainty; the CDR3 is given as TCRdb lists it. V and J are TRBV2 and TRBJ2-1; TRBD1 is the table's D call, not checked against the DNA. The CDR3 spans 8 amino acids, including both terminal residues. The germline CDR1 and CDR2 sequences are SNHLY and FYNNEI. CDR3 region: CASSGTGV.

This chain joins TRBV11-1 and TRBJ1-4; the match to TRBD1 covers 7 bases. Germline V gene sequence: CDR1 SGHAT, CDR2 FQDESV (reference sequence). V shed 5 bases, J shed 6 bases, and the junction held 6 bases outside the gene matches. This CDR3 has 14 amino acids. The CDR3 coding sequence is TGTGCCAGCAGCCAGAGACAGGGCGATGAAAAACTGTTTTTT. Protein: CASSQRQGDEKLFF.

The genes are TRBV30 and TRBJ2-7; maybe TRBD1 (6 bases). In germline, CDR1 is GTSNPN, CDR2 SVGIG (reference sequence). V lost 4 bases and J lost 3, with 13 bases in between. The CDR3 has 13 residues. The CDR3 region is CAWTSGHYYEQYF. CDR3 coding DNA: TGTGCCTGGACGTCGGGACACTACTACGAGCAGTACTTC.

This chain connects TRBV7-3 to TRBJ1-1; 8 nucleotides align to TRBD1. V lost 5 bases, J lost 2 bases, and 10 bases stayed unmatched. This CDR3 contains 16 residues. Germline assignment: CDR1 SGHTA and CDR2 FQGTGA. Written as DNA, the CDR3 is TGTGCCAGCAGCAACTCCGGGACAGGAATTAACACTGAAGCTTTCTTT. Translation gives CASSNSGTGINTEAFF.

This clonotype was detected many times. The chain combines TRBV7-9 with TRBJ1-1; maybe TRBD1 (5 bases). V was cut by 5 bases and J by 0 bases, with 13 bases left in between. This CDR3 region has 15 residues. Germline V gene sequence: CDR1 SEHNR, CDR2 FQNEAQ (reference sequence). The CDR3 DNA follows: TGTGCCAGCAGCCGGTCAGACAGCTTGAACACTGAAGCTTTCTTT. Amino acids: CASSRSDSLNTEAFF.